The 25 T cell receptor beta chains in this list originate from one sample, sequenced in a study of identical twins. TCRdb re-analysed the 5' RACE reads in MiXCR, keeping a single row per CDR3 protein. The sample contains 520,000 or so distinct CDR3 sequences, roughly a fifth of which appear only once. These data also featured in a second study, about T cells expressing NK-cell markers.

Material: CD4+ T cells sorted from blood. Receptors originate from a woman under 30 in good health.

The chain has TRBV3-1 and TRBJ2-1; no clear D gene. Per the germline V gene, CDR1 is LGHDT and CDR2 is YNNKEL (reference sequence). This CDR3 comprises 15 residues. V gave up 1 base and J gave up 4 bases, with 11 bases separating them. The CDR3 DNA reads as TGTGCCAGCAGCCAAGCCCCAGGTTGGTACAATGAGCAGTTCTTC. Its translation: CASSQAPGWYNEQFF.

The rearrangement joins TRBV6-2 or TRBV6-3 to TRBJ2-7; D ambiguous. The V gene lost 2 bases and the J gene lost 2 bases, with 7 bases spanning the gap. This CDR3 region has 13 residues. CDR1 is MNHEY, CDR2 SVGEGT, per germline. The CDR3 region has the DNA TGTGCCAGCAGTTACACCTTTACCTACGAGCAGTACTTC. Amino acid sequence: CASSYTFTYEQYF.

This clonotype was counted a few times. The V and J genes are TRBV15 and TRBJ2-1; no reliable D call. CDR3 length equals 16 residues. The germline V and J ends were trimmed by 1 base and 9 bases, with 19 bases remaining between them. Germline V lookup: CDR1 LNHNV, CDR2 YYDKDF (reference sequence). CDR3 amino acids: CATSRGIGPPAIEQFF. Written as DNA, the CDR3 is TGTGCCACCAGCAGAGGTATAGGACCCCCGGCAATTGAGCAGTTCTTC.

This chain joins TRBV20-1 and TRBJ2-5; TRBD2 matches 14 bases. This CDR3 spans 16 amino acids. Germline-derived CDR1 and CDR2 are DFQATT and SNEGSKA (reference sequence). J was trimmed by 4 bases and V by 4 bases; bases with no gene match: 8. The CDR3, as DNA: TGCAGTGCTACCACGGGACTAGCGGGAGTGGGAGAGACCCAGTACTTC. Its protein is CSATTGLAGVGETQYF.

The chain is built from TRBV2 and TRBJ2-7, with TRBD2 identical over 10 bases. The junction had 13 bases not matched to a gene; V was cut back by 0 bases and J by 5 bases. The CDR3 has 18 residues. Germline CDR1 SNHLY, CDR2 FYNNEI. CDR3 amino acids: CASSEALGRLAGVDEQYF. DNA for the CDR3: TGTGCCAGCAGTGAAGCGCTGGGGAGACTAGCGGGTGTAGACGAGCAGTACTTC.

This chain links TRBV20-1 with TRBJ2-7; 7 positions agree with TRBD1. V was pared by 5 bases and J by 0 bases, with 7 bases of the junction left unmatched. This CDR3 spans 14 amino acids. The V gene's germline CDR1 is DFQATT and CDR2 SNEGSKA (reference sequence). For the CDR3, the DNA is TGCAGTGCTTTGGGACAGACGCCCTCCTACGAGCAGTACTTC. Its protein is CSALGQTPSYEQYF.

The chain joins TRBV2 to TRBJ1-5; no clear D. Trimming removed 11 bases at V and 0 bases at J, with 11 bases between. Germline V gives CDR1 SNHLY, CDR2 FYNNEI. This CDR3 spans 13 amino acids. In DNA, the CDR3 is TGTGCCGGTTCAAGTTATAGCAATCAGCCCCAGCATTTT. Translation gives CAGSSYSNQPQHF. Full variable domain (rest looked up from reference TRBV2 and TRBJ1-5): EPEVTQTPSHQVTQMGQEVILRCVPISNHLYFYWYRQILGQKVEFLVSFYNNEISEKSEIFDDQFSVERPDGSNFTLKIRSTKLEDSAMYFCAGSSYSNQPQHFGDGTRLSIL.

The chain uses TRBV11-2 and TRBJ2-6, with D possibly TRBD1 on 6 matching bases. V lost 5 bases to trimming and J lost 2 bases, with 10 bases between them. Germline V CDR1 and CDR2: SGHAT, FQNNGV. CDR3 length equals 15 residues. Here the CDR3 reads CASSHNRAGANVLTF. The DNA of the CDR3 is TGTGCCAGCAGCCATAACAGGGCTGGGGCCAACGTCCTGACTTTC.

In this sample, this clonotype turned up a few times. The V call is TRBV6-2 or TRBV6-3, the J call TRBJ2-7; D uncertain. V was shortened by 5 bases and J by 6 bases, with 23 bases between the two germline ends. The CDR3 loop spans 16 amino acids. Germline V gene data show CDR1 as MNHEY and CDR2 as SVGEGT. CDR3 loop: CASSRLSRQSESEQYF. The CDR3, as DNA: TGTGCCAGCAGTCGGCTCTCCAGACAAAGTGAATCCGAGCAGTACTTC.

The rearrangement uses TRBV7-2 and TRBJ2-1, with 12 bases that match TRBD1. The CDR3 has 14 residues. Trimming at V came to 5 bases and at J to 9 bases, leaving 5 bases not matched to a gene. Germline V gene sequence: CDR1 SGHTA, CDR2 FQGNSA. This chain's CDR3 is CASSPGQGASEQFF. CDR3 DNA: TGTGCCAGCAGCCCGGGACAGGGGGCGAGTGAGCAGTTCTTC.

In its sample, this clonotype was seen a few times. This rearrangement joins TRBV12-3 or TRBV12-4 to TRBJ2-5, with 12 nucleotides matching TRBD2. V was clipped by 8 bases and J by 6 bases; unmatched bases: 7. The CDR3 is made up of 14 amino acids. The CDR3 sequence: CASSSGRVRKTQYF. CDR3 sequence (DNA): TGTGCCAGCTCTAGCGGGAGGGTGAGAAAGACCCAGTACTTC.

This chain uses TRBV12-3 or TRBV12-4 with TRBJ2-3, with 9 bases matching TRBD2. This CDR3 has 15 residues. The V gene end was trimmed by 2 bases and the J gene end by 7 bases; junction bases not matched to a gene: 7. CDR3 DNA: TGTGCCAGCAGTTTAAGAGCGGGGGGATTGTATACGCAGTATTTT. Amino acid sequence: CASSLRAGGLYTQYF.

J is TRBJ2-7 and V is TRBV29-1, with TRBD2 matching 12 bases. Trimming at V came to 1 base and at J to 5 bases, leaving 0 bases not matched to a gene. Germline-derived CDR1 and CDR2 are SQVTM and ANQGSEA. The CDR3 has 13 amino acids. CDR3 bases: TGCAGCGTTGAAGGACTAGCGGGGGACGAGCAGTACTTC. This sequence encodes CSVEGLAGDEQYF.

The sample holds one count of this clonotype. The genes are TRBV27 and TRBJ1-1; D is perhaps TRBD1 (6 bases). Germline values: CDR1 MNHEY, CDR2 SMNVEV (reference sequence). The CDR3 runs 13 residues. Trimming cost V 5 bases and J 8 bases, with 15 bases left between them. The CDR3 sequence is CASSAAFGTEAFF. DNA for the CDR3: TGTGCCAGCAGTGCCGCGTTCGGGACAGAAGCTTTCTTT.

This clonotype appeared many times. The chain couples TRBV7-9 to TRBJ1-2; D remains unclear. Trimming took off 0 bases at V and 5 bases at J, with 7 bases between the two ends. The CDR3 runs 13 residues. Germline V gene sequence: CDR1 SEHNR, CDR2 FQNEAQ (reference sequence). CDR3 DNA: TGTGCCAGCAGCTTAGCAGGGAGTTATGGCTACACCTTC. Protein product: CASSLAGSYGYTF.

As to this clonotype: Just one base apart from a much larger clone, this may be a read error. V gene TRBV20-1 combines with J gene TRBJ2-7; D unclear. The CDR3 runs 12 residues. From germline, CDR1 is DFQATT and CDR2 SNEGSKA (reference sequence). This CDR3 is CSATDGSYGQYF. As DNA, the CDR3 is TGCAGTGCTACGGACGGCTCCTACGGGCAGTACTTC.

This clonotype was counted ten times or more. The CDR3 nucleotides read TGCGCCAGCAGCTTGGCTTCCCCATCCTACAATGAGCAGTTCTTC. Its translation is CASSLASPSYNEQFF. The chain uses TRBV5-1 and TRBJ2-1, with D unclear. CDR3 length equals 15 residues. V was shortened by 0 bases and J by 1 base, with 8 bases between the two germline ends. CDR1 is SGHRS, CDR2 YFSETQ, per germline.

This clonotype was counted a few times. The gene calls are TRBV10-3 and TRBJ2-3; unclear D gene. CDR1 and CDR2 from the germline V gene are ENHRY and SYGVKD. This CDR3 has 13 residues. Trimming shortened V by 6 bases and J by 0 bases, and 7 bases separated the two germline ends. The CDR3 nucleotides are TGTGCCATCAGGCCAGCGAGCACAGATACGCAGTATTTT. Translated: CAIRPASTDTQYF.

This clonotype was detected a few times. The chain carries TRBV6-1 and TRBJ1-3; D not certain. The germline V gene encodes CDR1 MNHNS and CDR2 SASEGT. The ends were cut back, 4 bases at V and 2 bases at J, with 3 bases in the middle. The CDR3 contains 12 residues. Written as DNA, the CDR3 is TGTGCCAGCAGTGGAACTGGAAACACCATATATTTT. Translation gives CASSGTGNTIYF.

The gene calls are TRBV5-1 and TRBJ2-3; weak D call: TRBD2 (7 bases). Trimming pared 4 bases from V and 4 bases from J, leaving 13 bases between. This CDR3 is built from 14 residues. Per the germline V gene, CDR1 is SGHRS and CDR2 is YFSETQ. The CDR3 reads CASSVTGRADTQYF. CDR3 bases: TGCGCCAGCAGCGTCACAGGGAGGGCAGATACGCAGTATTTT.

J is TRBJ1-2 and V is TRBV7-8; tentatively, D is TRBD1 (5 bases). CDR1 is SGHVS and CDR2 is FQNEAQ in the germline V gene. The CDR3 is 16 residues long. The V and J ends lost 5 bases and 4 bases respectively, with 20 bases between them. The CDR3 spells CASSPEGALLRYGYTF. The CDR3, as DNA: TGTGCCAGCAGCCCTGAAGGGGCCCTCCTGCGCTATGGCTACACCTTC.

This clonotype was seen a few times. This chain uses TRBV2 with TRBJ2-1; 9 positions agree with TRBD2. The CDR3 spans 15 residues. Germline loops: CDR1 SNHLY, CDR2 FYNNEI. V shed 7 bases, J shed 8 bases, and the junction held 12 bases outside the gene matches. The CDR3 sequence: CASKMAGGPADEQFF. In nucleotides, the CDR3 is TGTGCCAGCAAGATGGCGGGAGGGCCCGCGGATGAGCAGTTCTTC.

The CDR3 nucleotides read TGTGCCAGCAGTGAGTCTCGAGACAGGAGCACAGATACGCAGTATTTT. Translating gives CASSESRDRSTDTQYF. This chain joins TRBV25-1 and TRBJ2-3; D may be TRBD1 (6 bases). Trimming stripped 3 bases from V and 0 bases from J, with 13 bases between. CDR1 and CDR2 from the germline V gene are MGHDK and SYGVNS. The CDR3 totals 16 residues.

In this sample, this clonotype turned up a few times. The V call is TRBV10-2, the J call TRBJ1-5; D call uncertain. CDR1 and CDR2 (germline): WSHSY, SAAADI. The CDR3 extends over 13 amino acids. The V gene lost 6 bases and the J gene lost 4 bases, with 10 bases spanning the gap. CDR3 protein: CASRVSLNQPQHF. The CDR3 DNA sequence: TGCGCCAGCAGAGTCAGTTTAAATCAGCCCCAGCATTTT.

The gene calls are TRBV20-1 and TRBJ2-1, with D maybe TRBD1 (6 bases). In germline, CDR1 is DFQATT, CDR2 SNEGSKA (reference sequence). With 6 bases removed from V and 1 base from J, the gap between germline ends came to 19 bases. The CDR3 extends over 16 amino acids. Written as DNA, the CDR3 is TGCAGTGCCGTAACCCCCAACACAGGGTCCTACAATGAGCAGTTCTTC. Translating it yields CSAVTPNTGSYNEQFF.